What follows are 16 T cell receptor beta chains derived from one specimen sequenced in a study of T-cell memory formation after mild COVID-19. A single record per CDR3 protein comes from TCRdb applying MiXCR to the 5' RACE reads. The sample shows about 340,000 distinct CDR3 sequences, 15% to 20% of them seen only once. Specimen: PBMCs or a T cell subset sorted from them (not recorded which). The receptors here all came from a man aged 18 to 35 who had mild COVID-19 (a few samples of this study predate the infection). Cell type and time point are not known.

The sample holds many counts of this clonotype. This chain links TRBV4-3 with TRBJ2-1; TRBD1 is a possible D gene (7 bases). The V end was cut by 2 bases, the J end by 4 bases, with 12 bases between. There are 15 residues in the CDR3. The germline gives CDR1 LGHNA, CDR2 YSLEER. CDR3 nucleotide sequence: TGCGCCAGCAGCCAACACCAGGGGGGATACAATGAGCAGTTCTTC. This codes for CASSQHQGGYNEQFF.

This sequence joins TRBV5-4 and TRBJ2-1, with 8 bases identical to TRBD2. The germline gives CDR1 SGHNT, CDR2 YYREEE (reference sequence). After removal of 0 bases from V and 10 bases from J, the junction contained 9 bases not matched to a gene. The CDR3 contains 15 residues. The CDR3 coding sequence is TGTGCCAGCAGCTTGGGAACGGGGGGGCCACGAGAGCAGTTCTTC. It translates to CASSLGTGGPREQFF.

This clonotype was recorded many times. CDR3: CASSLEGTSWGANVLTF. DNA for the CDR3: TGCGCCAGCAGCTTGGAGGGCACCTCTTGGGGGGCCAACGTCCTGACTTTC. The chain combines TRBV5-1 with TRBJ2-6; D remains ambiguous. Germline lookup yields CDR1 SGHRS and CDR2 YFSETQ. CDR3 length equals 17 residues. Trimming cost V 0 bases and J 4 bases, with 14 bases left between them.

There are a few counts of this clonotype. The V and J genes are TRBV29-1 and TRBJ1-1; 8 nucleotides match TRBD1. V was clipped by 4 bases and J by 5 bases; unmatched bases: 6. The germline gives CDR1 SQVTM, CDR2 ANQGSEA. The CDR3 is 13 residues long. In DNA form, the CDR3 reads TGCAGCGTTGGGGACAGGCCGGTTACTGAAGCTTTCTTT. Residues: CSVGDRPVTEAFF.

This clonotype was seen many times. V and J are TRBV5-1 and TRBJ2-7, with D possibly being TRBD1 (6 bases). Germline lookup yields CDR1 SGHRS and CDR2 YFSETQ. V gave up 0 bases and J gave up 5 bases, with 6 bases separating them. This CDR3 contains 12 residues. The CDR3 spells CASSLDRDEQYF. The CDR3 nucleotides are TGCGCCAGCAGCTTGGACAGGGACGAGCAGTACTTC.

This clonotype was counted between two and nine times. The chain links TRBV12-3 or TRBV12-4 to TRBJ1-5; the D is unclear. The length of the CDR3 is 14 residues. V was clipped by 5 bases and J by 0 bases, with 8 bases between them. The DNA of the CDR3 is TGTGCCAGCAGTCGCCAGGATAGCAATCAGCCCCAGCATTTT. Translation: CASSRQDSNQPQHF.

This clonotype was picked up a small number of times. The chain is built from TRBV5-1 and TRBJ1-1; D unresolved. Germline CDR1 SGHRS, CDR2 YFSETQ. Trimming pared 4 bases from V and 7 bases from J, leaving 14 bases between. This CDR3 spans 13 amino acids. The CDR3 region is CASSRDRQIEAFF. The CDR3 region has the DNA TGCGCCAGCAGCAGAGACCGGCAGATTGAAGCTTTCTTT.

The rearrangement joins TRBV15 to TRBJ2-3, with TRBD2 matching 12 bases. The germline gives CDR1 LNHNV, CDR2 YYDKDF (reference sequence). With 2 bases clipped from V and 2 bases from J, the junction kept 5 bases outside the gene matches. This CDR3 is built from 17 residues. The CDR3 protein is CATSRQTSGGYTDTQYF. As DNA, the CDR3 is TGTGCCACCAGCAGACAAACTAGCGGGGGGTACACAGATACGCAGTATTTT.

In this sample, this clonotype turned up a few times. The gene calls are TRBV9 and TRBJ1-6; D may be TRBD1 (6 bases). Germline loops: CDR1 SGDLS, CDR2 YYNGEE. The CDR3 covers 15 residues. V was cut by 4 bases and J by 4 bases, with 12 bases left in between. CDR3 sequence reads: CASSLVGQYNSPLHF. The CDR3 bases are TGTGCCAGCAGCCTCGTTGGACAGTATAATTCACCCCTCCACTTT.

This clonotype appeared a few times. This rearrangement joins TRBV5-1 to TRBJ2-7; weak D call: TRBD2 (5 bases). Germline lookup yields CDR1 SGHRS and CDR2 YFSETQ. This CDR3 comprises 14 residues. V was clipped by 5 bases and J by 1 base, with 13 bases between them. CDR3 in amino acids: CASRAAPGSYEQYV. The CDR3 coding sequence is TGCGCCAGCAGGGCAGCCCCGGGGTCCTACGAGCAGTACGTC.

There are many counts of this clonotype. This chain joins TRBV6-5 and TRBJ1-1; 8 bases match TRBD1. The CDR3 runs 13 residues. In germline, CDR1 is MNHEY, CDR2 SVGAGI. Trimming at V came to 4 bases and at J to 5 bases, leaving 3 bases not matched to a gene. Written as DNA, the CDR3 is TGTGCCAGCAGTTCAGGGGGCTGGACTGAAGCTTTCTTT. Translating it yields CASSSGGWTEAFF.

This clonotype appeared many times. The chain carries TRBV7-2 and TRBJ2-1; D may correspond to TRBD1 or TRBD2 (6 bases each). CDR3 length: 17 amino acids. Germline-derived CDR1 and CDR2 are SGHTA and FQGNSA. The ends were cut back, 3 bases at V and 8 bases at J, with 23 bases in the middle. CDR3 coding DNA: TGTGCCAGCAGCTTCGGGTTAAGGGGGGCAGGGGCCGATGAGCAGTTCTTC. It is translated as CASSFGLRGAGADEQFF.

The chain links TRBV7-6 to TRBJ2-5; tentative D call: TRBD1 (6 bases). CDR3 length: 13 amino acids. The V end was cut by 6 bases, the J end by 5 bases, with 13 bases between. Per germline, CDR1 SGHVS and CDR2 FNYEAQ. The CDR3 here is CASRPQGLETQYF. In nucleotides, the CDR3 is TGTGCCAGCAGACCGCAGGGGTTGGAGACCCAGTACTTC.

In its sample, this clonotype was seen many times. This chain joins TRBV5-1 and TRBJ1-1; the D is unclear. Germline-derived CDR1 and CDR2 are SGHRS and YFSETQ. The germline V and J ends were trimmed by 4 bases and 7 bases, with 20 bases remaining between them. The CDR3 spans 15 residues. The CDR3 sequence is CASSLPEGTRIEAFF. For the CDR3, the DNA is TGCGCCAGCAGCCTTCCGGAGGGAACAAGGATTGAAGCTTTCTTT.

This clonotype showed up just a few times. This sequence joins TRBV6-2 or TRBV6-3 and TRBJ2-2, with TRBD2 as a possible D gene (6 bases). V lost 6 bases, J lost 7 bases, and 18 bases lay in between. CDR1 is MNHEY and CDR2 is SVGEGT in the germline V gene. The length of the CDR3 is 15 residues. In DNA form, the CDR3 reads TGTGCCAGCAGCCGGAGTGGGCGGGGAATCGGGGAGCTGTTTTTT. Translated: CASSRSGRGIGELFF.

In regard to this clonotype: Mismatch with germline at one junction end may stem from a read error. The chain carries TRBV28 and TRBJ1-1, with a possible D match to TRBD1 (5 bases). CDR1 and CDR2 from the germline V gene are MDHEN and SYDVKM. This CDR3 has 11 amino acids. The CDR3 is CPSSNAGKAFF. CDR3 bases: TGTCCCAGCAGTAACGCAGGGAAAGCTTTCTTT.